One sample yielded the 12 T cell receptor beta chains listed below, sequenced in a study of blood T cells in healthy people across ages. The second PCR ran roughly 6 to 12 cycles with a sample-barcoded 5' primer and J-beta primers. TCRdb reanalysed the 5' RACE reads using MiXCR and keeps one entry per CDR3 protein. Of roughly 1.6 million distinct CDR3 sequences detected, about 31% appear once; the ten largest clones hold 11%. The sequenced sample was blood. These TCRs come from a woman aged 25 to 45 in good health.

This chain connects TRBV30 to TRBJ2-4, with 10 bases identical to TRBD1. Losses at the gene ends were 2 bases for V and 0 bases for J; bases not matched to a gene: 10. Looked up from germline, CDR1 is GTSNPN and CDR2 is SVGIG (reference sequence). There are 18 residues in the CDR3. CDR3 sequence (DNA): TGTGCCTGGAGTACCGGGACAGGGGCAAATCTAGCCAAAAACATTCAGTACTTC. Its translation is CAWSTGTGANLAKNIQYF.

The chain combines TRBV20-1 with TRBJ1-5; D is possibly TRBD1 (6 bases). The germline CDR1 and CDR2 sequences are DFQATT and SNEGSKA (reference sequence). V was clipped by 6 bases and J by 0 bases, with 15 bases between them. The CDR3 covers 15 residues. For the CDR3, the DNA is TGCAGTGCAAGGGGGGGGAATTATAGCAATCAGCCCCAGCATTTT. Residues: CSARGGNYSNQPQHF.

This clonotype was seen more than once but under ten times. V is TRBV20-1 and J is TRBJ1-2, with 8 nucleotides matching TRBD1. After removal of 4 bases from V and 7 bases from J, the junction contained 8 bases not matched to a gene. The CDR3 contains 13 residues. Germline CDR1 and CDR2: DFQATT and SNEGSKA (reference sequence). The CDR3 sequence is CSANRDRNGGYTF. Written as DNA, the CDR3 is TGCAGTGCTAATCGGGACAGGAACGGTGGCTACACCTTC.

A few counts support this clonotype. The chain combines TRBV7-9 with TRBJ2-2; D is unclear. V was pared by 5 bases and J by 4 bases, with 20 bases between. CDR3 length: 17 amino acids. The germline V gene has CDR1 SEHNR and CDR2 FQNEAQ (reference sequence). In DNA form, the CDR3 reads TGTGCCAGCAGCCCGATGGTGGAACTCTCAGGCACCGGGGAGCTGTTTTTT. Residues: CASSPMVELSGTGELFF.

In this sample, this clonotype turned up many times. The chain is built from TRBV12-3 or TRBV12-4 and TRBJ1-2; 9 bases are a match to TRBD1. Trimming took 10 bases from V and 6 from J; bases not matched to a gene: 6. The CDR3 has 12 residues. CDR3 loop: CATTGQGHGYTF. CDR3 in DNA: TGTGCCACTACGGGACAGGGCCATGGCTACACCTTC.

This clonotype was recorded at least ten times. The chain has TRBV7-3 and TRBJ2-7; possibly TRBD2 for D (6 bases). Germline CDR1 is SGHTA and CDR2 is FQGTGA. V dropped 2 bases and J dropped 5 bases, with 13 bases sitting between them. CDR3 length equals 14 residues. CDR3 region: CASSLQGREDEQYF. DNA of the CDR3: TGTGCCAGCAGCTTACAGGGCAGGGAGGACGAGCAGTACTTC.

As DNA, the CDR3 is TGTGCCAGCAGCTTAACCCCGGGACAGGGGGCAGAAAAACTGTTTTTT. Encoded protein: CASSLTPGQGAEKLFF. The rearrangement uses TRBV7-9 and TRBJ1-4; 12 bases are a match to TRBD1. The length of the CDR3 is 16 residues. Germline trimming cut 2 bases from V and 8 bases from J; bases unmatched to any gene: 6. CDR1 SEHNR and CDR2 FQNEAQ come from the germline V gene (reference sequence). Full variable domain (missing parts from reference TRBV7-9 and TRBJ1-4): DTGVSQNPRHKITKRGQNVTFRCDPISEHNRLYWYRQTLGQGPEFLTYFQNEAQLEKSRLLSDRFSAERPKGSFSTLEIQRTEQGDSAMYLCASSLTPGQGAEKLFFGSGTQLSVL.

The chain is built from TRBV27 and TRBJ1-2, with 8 bases matching TRBD1. CDR1 is MNHEY, CDR2 SMNVEV, per germline (reference sequence). This CDR3 is built from 15 residues. The V gene end was trimmed by 6 bases and the J gene end by 4 bases; junction bases not matched to a gene: 10. In DNA, the CDR3 is TGTGCCAGCAGGCAGGGGGCCCTTGGTCCCTATGGCTACACCTTC. Translating gives CASRQGALGPYGYTF.

A few counts support this clonotype. As DNA, the CDR3 is TGCAGTGCTAGAGATCCTGGGACTAGCGGGACCACCTACGAGCAGTACTTC. As protein: CSARDPGTSGTTYEQYF. The gene calls are TRBV20-1 and TRBJ2-7; 13 bases agree with TRBD2. The CDR3 runs 17 residues. Germline trimming cut 0 bases from V and 2 bases from J; bases unmatched to any gene: 7. Per the germline V gene, CDR1 is DFQATT and CDR2 is SNEGSKA (reference sequence).

The chain joins TRBV7-3 to TRBJ1-5; 7 nucleotides align to TRBD1. The J segment lost 2 bases and the V segment lost 5 bases, leaving 15 bases of the junction unmatched. The CDR3 consists of 18 residues. The germline gives CDR1 SGHTA, CDR2 FQGTGA. CDR3 protein: CASSPLGTAPRGNQPQHF. CDR3 bases: TGTGCCAGCAGCCCTCTGGGGACAGCCCCAAGGGGCAATCAGCCCCAGCATTTT.

V is TRBV24-1 and J is TRBJ2-5; D tentatively fits TRBD1 or TRBD2 (5 bases each). Trimming pared 10 bases from V and 3 bases from J, leaving 17 bases between. This CDR3 comprises 14 residues. Germline assignment: CDR1 KGHDR and CDR2 SFDVKD. CDR3 sequence reads: CATRDGGEEETQYF. Written as DNA, the CDR3 is TGTGCCACTCGGGACGGTGGTGAAGAAGAGACCCAGTACTTC.

This clonotype was seen more than once but under ten times. The genes are TRBV27 and TRBJ2-1, with a tentative D call TRBD2 (7 bases). The CDR3 extends over 18 amino acids. V lost 2 bases and J lost 7, with 24 bases in between. CDR1 MNHEY and CDR2 SMNVEV come from the germline V gene (reference sequence). Here the CDR3 reads CASSLDPWAGANGNEQFF. CDR3 bases: TGTGCCAGCAGTTTAGACCCTTGGGCGGGGGCCAACGGGAATGAGCAGTTCTTC.